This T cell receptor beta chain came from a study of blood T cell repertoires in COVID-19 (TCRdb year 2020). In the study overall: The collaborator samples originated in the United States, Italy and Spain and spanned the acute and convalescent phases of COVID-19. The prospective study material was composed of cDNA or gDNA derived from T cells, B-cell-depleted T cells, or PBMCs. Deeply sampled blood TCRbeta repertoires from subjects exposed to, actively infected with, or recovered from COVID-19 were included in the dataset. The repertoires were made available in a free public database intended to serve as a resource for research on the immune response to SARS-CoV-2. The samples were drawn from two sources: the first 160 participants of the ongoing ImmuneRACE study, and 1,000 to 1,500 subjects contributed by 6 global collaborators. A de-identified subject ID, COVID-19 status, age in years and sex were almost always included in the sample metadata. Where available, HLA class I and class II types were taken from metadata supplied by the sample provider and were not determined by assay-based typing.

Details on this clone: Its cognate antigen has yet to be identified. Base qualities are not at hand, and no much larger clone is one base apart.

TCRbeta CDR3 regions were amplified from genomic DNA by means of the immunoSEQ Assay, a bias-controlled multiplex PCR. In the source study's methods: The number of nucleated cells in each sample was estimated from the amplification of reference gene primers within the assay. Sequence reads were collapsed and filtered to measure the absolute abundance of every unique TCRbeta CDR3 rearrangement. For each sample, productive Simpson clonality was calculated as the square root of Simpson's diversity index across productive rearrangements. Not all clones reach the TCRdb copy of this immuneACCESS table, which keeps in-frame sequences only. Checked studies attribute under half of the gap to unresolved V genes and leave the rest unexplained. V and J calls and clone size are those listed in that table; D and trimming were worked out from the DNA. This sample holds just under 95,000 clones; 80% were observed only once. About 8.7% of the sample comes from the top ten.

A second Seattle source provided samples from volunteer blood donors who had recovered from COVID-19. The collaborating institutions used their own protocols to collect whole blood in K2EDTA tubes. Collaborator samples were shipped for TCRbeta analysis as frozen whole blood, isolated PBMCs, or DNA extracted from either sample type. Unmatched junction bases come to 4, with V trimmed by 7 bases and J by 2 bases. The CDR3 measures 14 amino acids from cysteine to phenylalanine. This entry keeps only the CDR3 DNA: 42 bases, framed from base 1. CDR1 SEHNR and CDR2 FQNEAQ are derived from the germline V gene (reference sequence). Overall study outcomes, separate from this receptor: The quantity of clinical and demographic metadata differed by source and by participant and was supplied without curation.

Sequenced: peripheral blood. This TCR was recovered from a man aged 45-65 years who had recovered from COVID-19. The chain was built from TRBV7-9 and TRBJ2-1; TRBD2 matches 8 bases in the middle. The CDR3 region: CASIIAGPYNEQFF. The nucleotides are TGTGCCAGCATCATAGCGGGGCCCTACAATGAGCAGTTCTTC.